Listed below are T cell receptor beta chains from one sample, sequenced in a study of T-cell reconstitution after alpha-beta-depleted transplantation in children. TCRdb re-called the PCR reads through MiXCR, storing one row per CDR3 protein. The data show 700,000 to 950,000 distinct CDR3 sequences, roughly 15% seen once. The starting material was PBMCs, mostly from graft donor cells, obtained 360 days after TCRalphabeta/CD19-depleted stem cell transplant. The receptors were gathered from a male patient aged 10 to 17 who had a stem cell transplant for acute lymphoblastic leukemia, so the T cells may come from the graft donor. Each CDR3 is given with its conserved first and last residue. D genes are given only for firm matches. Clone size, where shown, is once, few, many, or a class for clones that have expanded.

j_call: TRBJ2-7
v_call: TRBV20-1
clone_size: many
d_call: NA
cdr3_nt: TGCAGTGTAAAGGACTACACCTACGAGCAGTACTTC
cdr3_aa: CSVKDYTYEQYF

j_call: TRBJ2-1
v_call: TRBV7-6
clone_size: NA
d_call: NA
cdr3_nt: TGTGCCAGCAGCTGGGGGGGGGCCAACTACAATGAGCAGTTCTTC
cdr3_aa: CASSWGGANYNEQFF

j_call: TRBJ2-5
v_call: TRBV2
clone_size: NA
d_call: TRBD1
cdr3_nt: TGTGCCAGCAGTGAAAGGGGGCAGATCCAAGAGACCCAGTACTTC
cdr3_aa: CASSERGQIQETQYF

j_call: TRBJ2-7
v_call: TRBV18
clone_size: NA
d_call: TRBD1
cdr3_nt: TGTGCCAGCTCACCCCGGACAGGGGGTCATACCTACGAGCAGTACTTC
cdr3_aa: CASSPRTGGHTYEQYF

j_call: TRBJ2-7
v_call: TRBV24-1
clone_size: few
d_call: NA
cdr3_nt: TGTGCCACCAGTGAGCCCTCGGGACCAAACGGCGAGCAGTACTTC
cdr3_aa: CATSEPSGPNGEQYF

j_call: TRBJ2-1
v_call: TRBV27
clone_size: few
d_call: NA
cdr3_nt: TGTGCCAGCAGTTTAGGCACCGGCCCCGCGTACAATGAGCAGTTCTTC
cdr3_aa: CASSLGTGPAYNEQFF

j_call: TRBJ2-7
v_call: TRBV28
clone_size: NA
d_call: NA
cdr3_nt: TGTGCCAGCAGCCCCCCCGGGCAGGGGATAGGGGAGCAGTACTTC
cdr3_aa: CASSPPGQGIGEQYF

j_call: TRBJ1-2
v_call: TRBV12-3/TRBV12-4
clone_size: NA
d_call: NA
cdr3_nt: TGTGTCAGCAGTTTCCGGGGTTTAGGCTACACCTTC
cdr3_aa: CVSSFRGLGYTF

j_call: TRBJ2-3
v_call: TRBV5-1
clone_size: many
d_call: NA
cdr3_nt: TGCGCCAGCAGCTTGGCGGGAATAGCGGAGAGCACAGATACGCAGTATTTT
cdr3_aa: CASSLAGIAESTDTQYF

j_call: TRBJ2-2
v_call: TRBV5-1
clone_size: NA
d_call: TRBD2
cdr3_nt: TGCGCCAGCTCCCCTAGCGGGATCGGCACCGGGGAGCTGTTTTTT
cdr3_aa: CASSPSGIGTGELFF

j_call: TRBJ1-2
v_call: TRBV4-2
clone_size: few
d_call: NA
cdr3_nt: TGTGCCAGCAGCCAAACCGGGACGGTGACCTATGGCTACACCTTC
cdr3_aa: CASSQTGTVTYGYTF

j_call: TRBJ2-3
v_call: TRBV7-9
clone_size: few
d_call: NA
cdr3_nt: TGTGCCAGCAGCTTAGCGGCCCTAATGGATACGCAGTATTTT
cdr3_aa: CASSLAALMDTQYF

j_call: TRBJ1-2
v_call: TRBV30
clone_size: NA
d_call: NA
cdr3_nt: TGTGCCTGGAGTGTCTCCAGGGGTCATGGCTACACCTTC
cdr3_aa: CAWSVSRGHGYTF

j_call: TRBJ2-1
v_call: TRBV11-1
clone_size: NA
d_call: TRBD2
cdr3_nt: TGTGCCAGCAGCTTAACTCTAGCGGGTGGATACAATGAGCAGTTCTTC
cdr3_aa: CASSLTLAGGYNEQFF

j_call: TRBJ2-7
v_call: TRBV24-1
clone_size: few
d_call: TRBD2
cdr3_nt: TGTGCCACCAGTGCTAGCGGGAGTAAATACGAGCAGTACTTC
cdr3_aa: CATSASGSKYEQYF

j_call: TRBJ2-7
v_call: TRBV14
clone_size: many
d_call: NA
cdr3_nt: TGTGCCAGCAGCCAAGTACCTCCGGCAGTCTACGAGCAGTACTTC
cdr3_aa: CASSQVPPAVYEQYF

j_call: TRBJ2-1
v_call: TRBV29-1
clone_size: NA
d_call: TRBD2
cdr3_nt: TGCAGCGGAAACCTAGCGGGAGTGATTAACAATGAGCAGTTCTTC
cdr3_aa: CSGNLAGVINNEQFF

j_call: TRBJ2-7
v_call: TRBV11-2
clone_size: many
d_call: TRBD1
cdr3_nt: TGTGCCAGCAGCCGCCCAGGGACAGGGTCCTACGAGCAGTACTTC
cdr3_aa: CASSRPGTGSYEQYF

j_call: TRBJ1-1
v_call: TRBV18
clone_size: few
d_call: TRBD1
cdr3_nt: TGTGCCAGCTCACCGACAGGGGCAAACACTGAAGCTTTCTTT
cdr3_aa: CASSPTGANTEAFF

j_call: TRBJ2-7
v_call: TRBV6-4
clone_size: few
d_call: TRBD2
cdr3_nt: TGTGCCAGCTTCGCGGGACTAGCTTCTGTCTACGAGCAGTACTTC
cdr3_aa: CASFAGLASVYEQYF

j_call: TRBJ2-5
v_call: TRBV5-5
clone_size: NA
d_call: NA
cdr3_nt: TGTGCCAGCAGCTCCCGCGTGCAGCGGGAGACCCAGTACTTC
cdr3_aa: CASSSRVQRETQYF

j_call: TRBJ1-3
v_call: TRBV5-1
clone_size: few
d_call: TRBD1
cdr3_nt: TGCGCCAGCAGCTTCGGGGACAGCTCTGGAAACACCATATATTTT
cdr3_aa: CASSFGDSSGNTIYF

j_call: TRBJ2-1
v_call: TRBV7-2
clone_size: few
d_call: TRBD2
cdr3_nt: TGTGCCAGCAGCTCCTCTGGGGGAGGGTTTGGGGCGCAGTTCTTC
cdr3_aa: CASSSSGGGFGAQFF

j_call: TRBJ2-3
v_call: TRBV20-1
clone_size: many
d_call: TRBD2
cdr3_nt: TGCAGTGCTAGGACTAGCGGGAGGGCCGAGGGCACAGATACGCAGTATTTT
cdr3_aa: CSARTSGRAEGTDTQYF

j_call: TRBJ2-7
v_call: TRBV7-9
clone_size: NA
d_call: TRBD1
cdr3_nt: TGTGCCAGCAGCATGGACAGGGGGCGCTTAAGCTCCTACGAGCAGTACTTC
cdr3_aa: CASSMDRGRLSSYEQYF

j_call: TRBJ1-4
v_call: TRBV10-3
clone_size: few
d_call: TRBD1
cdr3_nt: TGTGCCATCGCCAGGACAGGCGCAGAGCTGTTTTTT
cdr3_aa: CAIARTGAELFF

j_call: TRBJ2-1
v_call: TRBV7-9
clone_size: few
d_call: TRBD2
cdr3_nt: TGTGCCAGCAGACCCGATCAGTTTCGACTAGCGGGAGGTCAGGCACCCAATGAGCAGTTCTTC
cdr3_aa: CASRPDQFRLAGGQAPNEQFF

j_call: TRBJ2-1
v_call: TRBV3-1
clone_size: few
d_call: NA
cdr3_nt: TGTGCCAGCAGCCAAGAAGGGGTCTCGTACAATGAGCAGTTCTTC
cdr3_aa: CASSQEGVSYNEQFF